The clone carrying this T cell receptor (beta chain) has more than one count but fewer than ten. The data belong to a study of regulatory T cells in long-lasting Graves disease. The time point is: persistent/refractory GD, antithyroid drugs over 5 years with positive TRAb. PBMC RNA served as the TCR library source. The source of the patients was an endocrinology department in Xi'an, China. Arm-PCR of CDR3 regions with iRepertoire HTBI primers generated TCR beta libraries. TCRdb recomputed calls from the multiplex PCR reads with MiXCR, one row per CDR3 protein. This sample carries about 660,000 distinct CDR3 sequences, around 30% of them seen once, and the ten largest clones take around 40%. The sequence came from a female donor with Graves disease. The sample consisted of peripheral blood mononuclear cells (PBMCs), taken when the disease was refractory, from a patient treated with antithyroid drugs.

In DNA form, the CDR3 reads TGTGCCTGGGGACAGGGGAACACTGAAGCTTTCTTT. Amino acid sequence: CAWGQGNTEAFF. J is TRBJ1-1 and V is TRBV30; 8 bases line up with TRBD1. Germline lookup yields CDR1 GTSNPN and CDR2 SVGIG (reference sequence). The CDR3 is 12 residues long. Unmatched junction bases numbered 0, after V lost 5 bases and J lost 1 base.